The 24 T cell receptor beta chains below come from one sample, sequenced in a study of OX40 agonist ivuxolimab in advanced cancers. Here immunoSEQ multiplex PCR was the method, and the copy in TCRdb shows in-frame clones only, minus some. The table has around 30,000 clones, roughly nine tenths seen once; the top ten hold approximately 25%. The sample was CD4+ or CD8+ T cells sorted from blood, taken in a trial of the OX40 agonist ivuxolimab. These receptors were collected from an adult with an advanced solid tumor such as melanoma, head and neck, liver or kidney cancer.

In its sample, this clone was seen once. The chain couples TRBV19 to TRBJ2-2, with D hard to call. The CDR3 extends over 13 amino acids. CDR1 and CDR2 from the germline V gene are LNHDA and SQIVND (reference sequence). V was shortened by 7 bases and J by 5 bases, with 11 bases between the two germline ends. As DNA, the CDR3 is TGTGCCAGTACCCCAGGCTCGACCGGGGAGCTGTTTTTT. Amino acids: CASTPGSTGELFF.

The chain recombines TRBV7-9 with TRBJ2-7, with unresolved D. Germline V gene lookup returns CDR1 SEHNR and CDR2 FQNEAQ (reference sequence). The CDR3 contains 16 residues. Trimming took off 5 bases at V and 4 bases at J, with 21 bases between the two ends. CDR3 in DNA: TGTGCCAGCAGCCAATACACCTCCCATACCCTATACGAGCAGTACTTC. Protein sequence: CASSQYTSHTLYEQYF.

CDR3 nucleotide sequence: TGCGCCAGCAGCTCCCCCGGAGAGCGGGCAACCCCATCGGGCGGGGAGCTGTTTTTT. Its protein product is CASSSPGERATPSGGELFF. The V and J genes are TRBV5-1 and TRBJ2-2; weak D call: TRBD2 (6 bases). CDR3 length: 19 residues. The germline CDR1 and CDR2 sequences are SGHRS and YFSETQ. V was clipped by 3 bases and J by 7 bases, with 28 bases between them.

The chain is built from TRBV6-5 and TRBJ2-7; TRBD1 matches 8 bases. Germline V gene sequence: CDR1 MNHEY, CDR2 SVGAGI. Trimming removed 6 bases from V and 2 bases from J; junction bases left unmatched: 3. The CDR3 totals 13 residues. The DNA for the CDR3 is TGTGCCAGCAGGACGGGACAGGCCTACGAGCAGTACTTC. It encodes CASRTGQAYEQYF.

This clone was detected only a few times. The chain is built from TRBV7-6 and TRBJ2-7, with D unresolved. V lost 1 base and J 3 bases, leaving 13 bases between the germline ends. CDR1 SGHVS and CDR2 FNYEAQ come from the germline V gene. The CDR3 loop spans 15 amino acids. The CDR3 DNA follows: TGTGCCAGCAGCTTAGGGGCTGGACCCCTCTACGAGCAGTACTTC. Encoded protein: CASSLGAGPLYEQYF. Based on the CDR3 plus reference TRBV7-6 and TRBJ2-7, the full variable domain is GAGVSQSPRYKVTKRGQDVALRCDPISGHVSLYWYRQALGQGPEFLTYFNYEAQQDKSGLPNDRFSAERPEGSISTLTIQRTEQRDSAMYRCASSLGAGPLYEQYFGPGTRLTVT.

This chain links TRBV6-6 with TRBJ1-1, with D uncertain. From germline, CDR1 is MNHNY and CDR2 SVGAGI (reference sequence). V gave up 5 bases and J gave up 7 bases, with 8 bases separating them. The CDR3 length is 11 residues. The CDR3 DNA reads TGTGCCAGCAGTAGAGGACTTGAAGCTTTCTTT. This gives the protein CASSRGLEAFF.

With regard to this clone: The junction does not match germline at one end; this may be a read error. The chain joins TRBV30 to TRBJ1-1, with D tentatively TRBD1 (6 bases). CDR1 is GTSNPN and CDR2 is SVGIG in the germline V gene (reference sequence). CDR3 length: 13 amino acids. Here the CDR3 DNA reads TGTGCCTGGAGTGTAACTGGGGCCGGCGGGGGGGCCTTT. It is translated as CAWSVTGAGGGAF.

The chain combines TRBV9 with TRBJ2-5, with D uncertain. The CDR3 spans 14 residues. Germline-derived CDR1 and CDR2 are SGDLS and YYNGEE. Trimming removed 0 bases from V and 5 bases from J, with 11 bases in between. The CDR3 nucleotides are TGTGCCAGCAGCGTAGGAGGCGGTGGGGAGACCCAGTACTTC. Protein: CASSVGGGGETQYF. The full variable domain, rest sourced from reference TRBV9 and TRBJ2-5, is DSGVTQTPKHLITATGQRVTLRCSPRSGDLSVYWYQQSLDQGLQFLIQYYNGEERAKGNILERFSAQQFPDLHSELNLSSLELGDSALYFCASSVGGGGETQYFGPGTRLLVL.

The V call is TRBV7-8, the J call TRBJ1-2, with a possible D match to TRBD1 (5 bases). The V gene's germline CDR1 is SGHVS and CDR2 FQNEAQ. This CDR3 comprises 14 residues. V was shortened by 1 base and J by 8 bases, with 14 bases between the two germline ends. CDR3 amino acids: CASSLVPGDKGYTF. The CDR3 nucleotides are TGTGCCAGCAGCTTAGTGCCGGGGGATAAAGGCTACACCTTC.

The J gene is TRBJ2-7, the V gene TRBV7-9, with D possibly matching TRBD1 (6 bases). V lost 1 base and J lost 5, with 18 bases in between. The CDR3 is made up of 16 amino acids. Germline CDR1 is SEHNR and CDR2 is FQNEAQ (reference sequence). The CDR3 region has the DNA TGTGCCAGCAGCTTAGACGGGGCAGGGGTCGGCGACGAGCAGTACTTC. Translated: CASSLDGAGVGDEQYF.

The V call is TRBV9, the J call TRBJ1-1, with a tentative D call TRBD1 (5 bases). Germline CDR1 SGDLS, CDR2 YYNGEE. This CDR3 has 12 residues. Trimming shortened V by 2 bases and J by 8 bases, and 10 bases separated the two germline ends. For the CDR3, the DNA is TGTGCCAGCAGCGTCCTAGGGGCAGAAGCTTTCTTT. Translated: CASSVLGAEAFF.

The chain carries TRBV27 and TRBJ2-5; 10 bases fit TRBD2. This CDR3 contains 16 residues. Trimming removed 5 bases from V and 3 bases from J; junction bases left unmatched: 9. Germline V gene lookup returns CDR1 MNHEY and CDR2 SMNVEV (reference sequence). This CDR3 is CASSALGLAGEETQYF. The CDR3 DNA is TGTGCCAGCAGTGCCTTGGGGCTAGCGGGAGAAGAGACCCAGTACTTC.

V and J are TRBV12-5 and TRBJ1-2; TRBD1 is a possible D gene (5 bases). The germline gives CDR1 LGHNT, CDR2 FRNRAP. Trimming cost V 6 bases and J 8 bases, with 22 bases left between them. The CDR3 runs to 15 residues. CDR3 nucleotide sequence: TGTGCTAGTGGACCCACCGGGGTGCCCCAGGGAGGCTACACCTTC. Residues: CASGPTGVPQGGYTF.

The J gene is TRBJ1-2, the V gene TRBV6-6; D gene unclear. The CDR3 contains 13 residues. Trimming stripped 3 bases from V and 6 bases from J, with 11 bases between. Germline assignment: CDR1 MNHNY and CDR2 SVGAGI (reference sequence). The chain's CDR3 is CASSYYSSDGYTF. Written as DNA, the CDR3 is TGTGCCAGCAGTTATTACAGCTCGGATGGCTACACCTTC.

The CDR3: CASSTPGHNYEQYF. The DNA for the CDR3 is TGTGCCAGCAGCACGCCGGGACACAACTACGAGCAGTACTTC. The V call is TRBV7-8, the J call TRBJ2-7; possible D gene TRBD1, 6 bases. Germline CDR1 is SGHVS and CDR2 is FQNEAQ. V was trimmed by 5 bases and J by 3 bases, leaving 14 bases between them. The CDR3 is 14 amino acids.

This clone was observed a single time. The chain links TRBV29-1 to TRBJ2-7; D is undetermined. The ends were cut back, 7 bases at V and 4 bases at J, with 11 bases in the middle. The CDR3 runs to 11 residues. The germline V gene encodes CDR1 SQVTM and CDR2 ANQGSEA. The CDR3 is CSARQAYEQYF. CDR3 nucleotides: TGCAGCGCCCGCCAAGCATACGAGCAGTACTTC.

The chain carries TRBV19 and TRBJ2-3; D unclear. The length of the CDR3 is 11 residues. The germline V gene has CDR1 LNHDA and CDR2 SQIVND (reference sequence). The V end lost 4 bases, the J end lost 6 bases, and 5 bases lay between the germline ends. CDR3 coding DNA: TGTGCCAGTAGTAGGATGGATACGCAGTATTTT. Protein sequence: CASSRMDTQYF.

The rearrangement joins TRBV29-1 to TRBJ2-3; 14 nucleotides match TRBD2. The trim removed 7 bases at V and 7 bases at J, leaving 16 bases unmatched. This CDR3 is 17 amino acids long. The V gene's germline CDR1 is SQVTM and CDR2 ANQGSEA. The CDR3 protein is CSGSGTSGSRWSNTQYF. DNA of the CDR3: TGCAGCGGGTCTGGGACTAGCGGGAGTCGATGGTCTAATACGCAGTATTTT.

Within the sample, this clone is medium-sized. The J gene is TRBJ2-3, the V gene TRBV5-6; 11 bases line up with TRBD1. The CDR3 runs 16 residues. Germline V gene data show CDR1 as SGHDT and CDR2 as YYEEEE. The junction had 9 bases not matched to a gene; V was cut back by 5 bases and J by 4 bases. The CDR3, as DNA: TGTGCCAGCAGGCGTGGGACAGGGGGACAAGCAGATACGCAGTATTTT. This encodes CASRRGTGGQADTQYF. The variable domain in full, with the rest retrieved from reference TRBV5-6 and TRBJ2-3, is DAGVTQSPTHLIKTRGQQVTLRCSPKSGHDTVSWYQQALGQGPQFIFQYYEEEERQRGNFPDRFSGHQFPNYSSELNVNALLLGDSALYLCASRRGTGGQADTQYFGPGTRLTVL.

The CDR3 bases are TGTGCCAGCAGCCAAGAAGCGGGACTAGCGGGAGGAGGAGAAAACATTCAGTACTTC. It encodes CASSQEAGLAGGGENIQYF. The chain uses TRBV14 and TRBJ2-4, with TRBD2 identical over 15 bases. Germline V CDR1 and CDR2: SGHDN, FVKESK. The V gene end was trimmed by 0 bases and the J gene end by 5 bases; junction bases not matched to a gene: 8. The CDR3 is made up of 19 amino acids.

This chain uses TRBV4-3 with TRBJ2-1; D gene ambiguous. This CDR3 is built from 18 residues. Trimming took 2 bases from V and 7 from J, leaving 24 bases between them. The germline V gene has CDR1 LGHNA and CDR2 YSLEER. CDR3 DNA sequence: TGCGCCAGCAGCCAAAAAGGCCCCCTGGCTTGGAGAAGGAATGAGCAGTTCTTC. Its protein product is CASSQKGPLAWRRNEQFF.

The chain carries TRBV30 and TRBJ2-1; D remains ambiguous. The CDR3 extends over 14 amino acids. Between the trimmed V and J ends, which lost 4 bases and 2 bases, there was a span of 12 bases. Germline V CDR1 and CDR2: GTSNPN, SVGIG (reference sequence). The CDR3, as DNA: TGTGCCTGGACTATGGTGTTTACCTACAATGAGCAGTTCTTC. Protein product: CAWTMVFTYNEQFF.

The chain recombines TRBV6-5 with TRBJ2-1; 7 bases are shared with TRBD2. The CDR3 has 15 residues. With 6 bases clipped from V and 6 bases from J, the junction kept 11 bases outside the gene matches. Per germline, CDR1 MNHEY and CDR2 SVGAGI. The CDR3 region is CASSTPAGRFNEQFF. The CDR3 nucleotides are TGTGCCAGCAGCACCCCAGCGGGAAGGTTCAATGAGCAGTTCTTC.

This rearrangement joins TRBV13 to TRBJ2-5, with a tentative D call TRBD1 (5 bases). Trimming stripped 5 bases from V and 5 bases from J, with 12 bases between. The CDR3 has 13 residues. Germline V gives CDR1 PRHDT, CDR2 FYEKMQ (reference sequence). CDR3 sequence (DNA): TGTGCCAGCAGCACCAGGGCACGGGAGACCCAGTACTTC. As protein: CASSTRARETQYF.